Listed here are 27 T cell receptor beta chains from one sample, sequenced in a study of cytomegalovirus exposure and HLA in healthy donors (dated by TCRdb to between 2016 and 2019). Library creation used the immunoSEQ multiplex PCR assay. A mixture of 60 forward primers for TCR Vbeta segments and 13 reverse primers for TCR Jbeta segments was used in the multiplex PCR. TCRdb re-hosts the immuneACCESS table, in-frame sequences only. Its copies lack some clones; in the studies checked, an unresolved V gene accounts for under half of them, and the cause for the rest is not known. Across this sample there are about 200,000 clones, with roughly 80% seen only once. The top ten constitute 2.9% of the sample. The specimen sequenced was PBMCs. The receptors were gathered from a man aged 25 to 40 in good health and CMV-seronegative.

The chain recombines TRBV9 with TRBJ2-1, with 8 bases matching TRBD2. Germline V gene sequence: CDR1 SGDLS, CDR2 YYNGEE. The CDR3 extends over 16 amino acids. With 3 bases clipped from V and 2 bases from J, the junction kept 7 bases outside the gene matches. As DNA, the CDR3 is TGTGCCAGCAGCGCCTTCGGGGGGGCGGCCTACAATGAGCAGTTCTTC. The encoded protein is CASSAFGGAAYNEQFF.

CDR3 DNA sequence: TGTGCCAGTAGCCACGCCTTTAGTGCTCAGCCCCAGCATTTT. Translated: CASSHAFSAQPQHF. This chain joins TRBV19 and TRBJ1-5, with no clear D. The CDR3 covers 14 residues. In germline, CDR1 is LNHDA, CDR2 SQIVND (reference sequence). V dropped 6 bases and J dropped 6 bases, with 15 bases sitting between them.

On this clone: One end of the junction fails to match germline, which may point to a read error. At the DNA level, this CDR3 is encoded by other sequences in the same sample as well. In DNA, the CDR3 is TGTGCCAGTAGCTTGCAGGGGAACTACGAGCAGTACTTC. This codes for CASSLQGNYEQYF. This chain uses TRBV5-6 with TRBJ2-7; possibly TRBD1 for D (6 bases). The CDR3 consists of 13 residues. Germline V gene lookup returns CDR1 SGHDT and CDR2 YYEEEE.

CDR3 loop: CASSHSGGLTDTQYF. DNA of the CDR3: TGTGCCAGCAGTCATAGCGGGGGACTCACAGATACGCAGTATTTT. The V gene is TRBV7-3, the J gene TRBJ2-3; 9 bases are a match to TRBD2. The V gene's germline CDR1 is SGHTA and CDR2 FQGTGA. The CDR3 sequence is 15 residues long. V was clipped by 6 bases and J by 2 bases; unmatched bases: 6.

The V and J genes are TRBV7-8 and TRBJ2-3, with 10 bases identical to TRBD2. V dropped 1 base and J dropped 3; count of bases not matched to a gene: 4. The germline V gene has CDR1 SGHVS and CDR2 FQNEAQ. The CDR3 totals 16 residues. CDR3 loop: CASSLGGSGGTDTQYF. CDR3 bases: TGTGCCAGCAGCTTAGGGGGTAGCGGGGGGACAGATACGCAGTATTTT. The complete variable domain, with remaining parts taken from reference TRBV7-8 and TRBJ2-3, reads GAGVSQSPRYKVAKRGQDVALRCDPISGHVSLFWYQQALGQGPEFLTYFQNEAQLDKSGLPSDRFFAERPEGSVSTLKIQRTQQEDSAVYLCASSLGGSGGTDTQYFGPGTRLTVL.

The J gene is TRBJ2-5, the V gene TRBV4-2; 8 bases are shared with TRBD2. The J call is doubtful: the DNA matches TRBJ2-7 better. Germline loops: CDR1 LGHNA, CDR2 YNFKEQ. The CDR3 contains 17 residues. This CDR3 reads CASSQEPTLAVGYEQYF. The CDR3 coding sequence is TGTGCCAGCAGCCAAGAACCCACACTAGCGGTGGGCTACGAGCAGTACTTC.

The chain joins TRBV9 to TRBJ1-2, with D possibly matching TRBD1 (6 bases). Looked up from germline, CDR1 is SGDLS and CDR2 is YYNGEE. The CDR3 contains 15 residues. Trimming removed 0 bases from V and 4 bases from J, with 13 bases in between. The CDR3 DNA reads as TGTGCCAGCAGCGTAGCGTCAGGGGAAGTCTATGGCTACACCTTC. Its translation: CASSVASGEVYGYTF.

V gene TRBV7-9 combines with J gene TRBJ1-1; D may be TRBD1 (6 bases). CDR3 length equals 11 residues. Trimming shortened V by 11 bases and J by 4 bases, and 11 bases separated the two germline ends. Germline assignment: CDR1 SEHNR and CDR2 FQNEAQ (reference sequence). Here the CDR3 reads CAHETGTEAFF. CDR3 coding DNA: TGTGCCCACGAGACAGGCACTGAAGCTTTCTTT.

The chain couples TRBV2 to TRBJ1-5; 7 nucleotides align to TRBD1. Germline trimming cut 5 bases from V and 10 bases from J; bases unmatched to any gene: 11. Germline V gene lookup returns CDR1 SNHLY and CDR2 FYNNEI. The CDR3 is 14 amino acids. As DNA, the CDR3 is TGTGCCAGCAGTAGGACAGGTGGCTTAGGACCCCAGCATTTT. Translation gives CASSRTGGLGPQHF.

CDR3 DNA: TGTGCCAGTAGCCGTGGGACAGGGACGTACGAGCAGTACTTC. Protein sequence: CASSRGTGTYEQYF. The V gene is TRBV5-6, the J gene TRBJ2-7; 9 nucleotides agree with TRBD1. V was pared by 8 bases and J by 4 bases, with 10 bases of the junction left unmatched. Germline V gene data show CDR1 as SGHDT and CDR2 as YYEEEE. This CDR3 contains 14 residues.

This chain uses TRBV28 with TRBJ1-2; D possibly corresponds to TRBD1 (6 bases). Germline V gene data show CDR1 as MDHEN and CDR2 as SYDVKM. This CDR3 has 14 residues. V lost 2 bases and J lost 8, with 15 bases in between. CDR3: CASSLRTATKGYTF. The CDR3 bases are TGTGCCAGCAGTTTAAGGACAGCAACTAAGGGCTACACCTTC.

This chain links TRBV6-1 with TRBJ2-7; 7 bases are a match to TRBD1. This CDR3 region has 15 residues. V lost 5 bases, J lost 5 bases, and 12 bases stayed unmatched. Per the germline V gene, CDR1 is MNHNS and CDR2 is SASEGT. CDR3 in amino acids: CASSLRTGPWDEQYF. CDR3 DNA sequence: TGTGCCAGCAGTCTCCGGACAGGCCCTTGGGACGAGCAGTACTTC.

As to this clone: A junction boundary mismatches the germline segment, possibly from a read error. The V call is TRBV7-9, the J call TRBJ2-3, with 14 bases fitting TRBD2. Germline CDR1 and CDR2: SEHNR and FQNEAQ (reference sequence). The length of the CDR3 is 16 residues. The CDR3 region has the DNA TGTTCCAGCAGCCCAGGGACTAGCGGGGGAACAGATACGCAGTATTTT. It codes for CSSSPGTSGGTDTQYF.

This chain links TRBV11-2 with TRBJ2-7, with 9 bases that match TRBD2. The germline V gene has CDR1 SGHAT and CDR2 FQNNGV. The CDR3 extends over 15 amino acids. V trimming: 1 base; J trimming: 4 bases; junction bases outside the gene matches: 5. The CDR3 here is CASSLVRTSGYEQYF. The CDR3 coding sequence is TGTGCCAGCAGCTTAGTCCGAACTAGCGGGTACGAGCAGTACTTC. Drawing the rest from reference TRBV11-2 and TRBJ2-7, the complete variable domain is EAGVAQSPRYKIIEKRQSVAFWCNPISGHATLYWYQQILGQGPKLLIQFQNNGVVDDSQLPKDRFSAERLKGVDSTLKIQPAKLEDSAVYLCASSLVRTSGYEQYFGPGTRLTVT.

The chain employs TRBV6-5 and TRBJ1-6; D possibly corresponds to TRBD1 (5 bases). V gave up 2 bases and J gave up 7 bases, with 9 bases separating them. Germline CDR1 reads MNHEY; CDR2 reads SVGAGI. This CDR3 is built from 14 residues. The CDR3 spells CASSYRDRNSPLHF. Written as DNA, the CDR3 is TGTGCCAGCAGTTACCGAGACAGAAATTCACCCCTCCACTTT.

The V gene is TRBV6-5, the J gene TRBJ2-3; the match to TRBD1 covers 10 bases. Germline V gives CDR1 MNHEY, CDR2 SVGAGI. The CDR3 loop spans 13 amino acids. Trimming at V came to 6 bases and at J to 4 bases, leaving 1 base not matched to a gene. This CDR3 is CASRGQGSDTQYF. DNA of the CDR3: TGTGCCAGCAGGGGACAGGGGTCAGATACGCAGTATTTT.

This CDR3 reads CASSSRPGTGGETQYF. CDR3 nucleotides: TGTGCCAGCAGCTCACGGCCCGGGACAGGGGGAGAGACCCAGTACTTC. The V and J genes are TRBV9 and TRBJ2-5; 11 nucleotides align to TRBD1. Trimming cost V 4 bases and J 4 bases; bases outside gene matches: 9. Germline V gene lookup returns CDR1 SGDLS and CDR2 YYNGEE. The CDR3 has 16 amino acids. The full variable domain, in which reference TRBV9 and TRBJ2-5 provide the parts outside the CDR3, is DSGVTQTPKHLITATGQRVTLRCSPRSGDLSVYWYQQSLDQGLQFLIQYYNGEERAKGNILERFSAQQFPDLHSELNLSSLELGDSALYFCASSSRPGTGGETQYFGPGTRLLVL.

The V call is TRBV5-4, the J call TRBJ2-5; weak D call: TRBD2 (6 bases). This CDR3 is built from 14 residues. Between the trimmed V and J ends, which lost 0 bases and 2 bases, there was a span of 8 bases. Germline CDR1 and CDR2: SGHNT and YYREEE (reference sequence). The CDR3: CASSLGGEQETQYF. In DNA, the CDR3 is TGTGCCAGCAGCTTGGGGGGGGAGCAAGAGACCCAGTACTTC. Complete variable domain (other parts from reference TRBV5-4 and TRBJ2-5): ETGVTQSPTHLIKTRGQQVTLRCSSQSGHNTVSWYQQALGQGPQFIFQYYREEENGRGNFPPRFSGLQFPNYSSELNVNALELDDSALYLCASSLGGEQETQYFGPGTRLLVL.

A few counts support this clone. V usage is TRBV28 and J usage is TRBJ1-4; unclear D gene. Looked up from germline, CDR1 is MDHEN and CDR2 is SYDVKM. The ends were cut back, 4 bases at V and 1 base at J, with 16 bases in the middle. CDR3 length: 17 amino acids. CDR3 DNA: TGTGCCAGCAGTTCCTGGTCGGGGAAGGGAACTAATGAAAAACTGTTTTTT. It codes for CASSSWSGKGTNEKLFF. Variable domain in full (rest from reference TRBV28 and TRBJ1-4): DVKVTQSSRYLVKRTGEKVFLECVQDMDHENMFWYRQDPGLGLRLIYFSYDVKMKEKGDIPEGYSVSREKKERFSLILESASTNQTSMYLCASSSWSGKGTNEKLFFGSGTQLSVL.

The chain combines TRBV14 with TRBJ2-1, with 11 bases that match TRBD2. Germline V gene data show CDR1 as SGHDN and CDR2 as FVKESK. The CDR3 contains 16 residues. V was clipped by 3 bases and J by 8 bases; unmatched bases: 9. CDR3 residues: CASSHLAGGPGDEQFF. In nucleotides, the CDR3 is TGTGCCAGCAGCCATCTAGCGGGGGGCCCGGGGGATGAGCAGTTCTTC.

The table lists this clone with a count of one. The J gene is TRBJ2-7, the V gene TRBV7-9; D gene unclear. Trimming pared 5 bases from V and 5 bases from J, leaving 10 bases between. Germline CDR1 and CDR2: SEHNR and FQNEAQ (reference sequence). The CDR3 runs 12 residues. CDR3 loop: CASSRHIHEQYF. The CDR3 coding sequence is TGTGCCAGCAGCCGTCACATTCACGAGCAGTACTTC. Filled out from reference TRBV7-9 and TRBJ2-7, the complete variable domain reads DTGVSQNPRHKITKRGQNVTFRCDPISEHNRLYWYRQTLGQGPEFLTYFQNEAQLEKSRLLSDRFSAERPKGSFSTLEIQRTEQGDSAMYLCASSRHIHEQYFGPGTRLTVT.

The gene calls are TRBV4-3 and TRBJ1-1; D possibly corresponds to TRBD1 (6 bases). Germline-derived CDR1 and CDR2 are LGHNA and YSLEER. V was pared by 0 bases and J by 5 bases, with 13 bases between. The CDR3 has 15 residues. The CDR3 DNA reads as TGCGCCAGCAGCCAAGATTGGGAACAGGGTACTGAAGCTTTCTTT. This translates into CASSQDWEQGTEAFF.

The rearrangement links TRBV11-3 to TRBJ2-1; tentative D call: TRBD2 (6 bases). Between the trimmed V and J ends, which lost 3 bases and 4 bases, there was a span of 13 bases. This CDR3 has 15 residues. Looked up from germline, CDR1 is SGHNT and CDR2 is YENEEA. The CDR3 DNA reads TGTGCCAGCAGCTTTGGGCGGGGTCCTTACAATGAGCAGTTCTTC. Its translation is CASSFGRGPYNEQFF.

The CDR3 here is CASSLRTAGELFF. CDR3 nucleotide sequence: TGTGCCAGTAGTCTCAGGACAGCCGGGGAGCTGTTTTTT. V usage is TRBV19 and J usage is TRBJ2-2; D possibly corresponds to TRBD1 (6 bases). This CDR3 has 13 amino acids. Trimming cost V 5 bases and J 6 bases, with 10 bases left between them. Germline CDR1 LNHDA, CDR2 SQIVND (reference sequence).

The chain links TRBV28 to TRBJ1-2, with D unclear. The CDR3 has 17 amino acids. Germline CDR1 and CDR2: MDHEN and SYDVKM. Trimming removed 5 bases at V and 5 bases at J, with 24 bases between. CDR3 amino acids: CASSPTLAKPGEYGYTF. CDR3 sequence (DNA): TGTGCCAGCAGTCCAACCTTAGCGAAACCGGGAGAGTATGGCTACACCTTC.

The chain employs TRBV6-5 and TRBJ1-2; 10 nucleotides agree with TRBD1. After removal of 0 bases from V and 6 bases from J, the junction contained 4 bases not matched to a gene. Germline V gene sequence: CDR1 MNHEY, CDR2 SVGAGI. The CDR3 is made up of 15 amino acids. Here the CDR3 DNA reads TGTGCCAGCAGTTACTCCCCCGGGACAGGGGATGGCTACACCTTC. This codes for CASSYSPGTGDGYTF.

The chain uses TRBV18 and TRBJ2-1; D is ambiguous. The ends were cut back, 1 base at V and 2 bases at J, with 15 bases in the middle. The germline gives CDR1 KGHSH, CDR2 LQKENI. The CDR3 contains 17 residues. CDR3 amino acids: CASSPRFGTATYNEQFF. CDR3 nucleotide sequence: TGTGCCAGCTCACCACGGTTCGGAACAGCCACCTACAATGAGCAGTTCTTC.